This T cell receptor beta chain was retrieved from a study of T-cell reconstitution after alpha-beta-depleted transplantation in children. J lost 8 bases, V lost 7 bases, and 14 bases had no gene match. This CDR3 is 16 amino acids long. Per germline, CDR1 SEHNR and CDR2 FQNEAQ (reference sequence). As concerns this clonotype: As yet, its antigen is unknown.

Study-wide results and limits: Several hundred graft clones that had expanded were reportedly the source of alpha-beta T cells about two months after transplant.

Molecular barcoding with unique molecular identifiers was used for the TCRbeta library. TCRdb re-analysed the PCR reads in MiXCR, keeping a single row per CDR3 protein. The sample yields approximately 800,000 distinct CDR3 sequences, roughly 16% seen once. The material sequenced was PBMCs, mostly from graft donor cells, taken 360 days after TCRalphabeta/CD19-depleted stem cell transplant. The clonotype comes from a male patient between 10 and 17 years old who had a stem cell transplant for acute lymphoblastic leukemia, so the T cells may come from the graft donor. This chain connects TRBV7-9 to TRBJ2-2; 9 nucleotides line up with TRBD1. The CDR3 spells CASTPSGQGRRGELFF. DNA of the CDR3: TGTGCCAGCACTCCATCCGGACAGGGGCGAAGGGGGGAGCTGTTTTTT.